This TCR beta chain was profiled in a study of T cell responses to AZD1222 COVID-19 vaccine. The assay was immunoSEQ multiplex PCR, and TCRdb's table has in-frame clones only and misses some. The data hold roughly 100,000 clones, with 90% observed a single time. Trimming shortened V by 1 base and J by 6 bases, and 10 bases separated the two germline ends. Germline CDR1 is LGHDT and CDR2 is YNNKEL (reference sequence). The CDR3 sequence is 14 residues long. The sequences come from peripheral blood, collected 28 days after the second AZD1222 dose. V usage is TRBV3-1 (or the pseudogene TRBV3-2) and J usage is TRBJ2-1, with unresolved D. The receptor was derived from an adult who received the AZD1222 COVID-19 vaccine. The CDR3 DNA follows: TGTGCCAGCAGCCAAGGTGAGACTTTCAATGAGCAGTTCTTC. This sequence encodes CASSQGETFNEQFF.